One sample yielded the 26 T cell receptor beta chains listed below, sequenced in a study of TIL therapy for anti-PD-1-resistant metastatic lung cancer. The libraries were made with immunoSEQ v3. Assay: immunoSEQ multiplex PCR; the TCRdb copy retains only in-frame clones and omits some. This sample has tens of thousands of clones, with less than 75% found just once. As to time point: pre-treatment sample, taken before nivolumab and TIL therapy. Pleural nodules or supraclavicular lymph nodes made up most of the excised metastases sampled. Sequences were derived from tumor tissue, sampled at baseline. The receptors shown here come from a person between 25 and 80 years old with non-small cell lung cancer.

This clone showed up just a few times. This sequence joins TRBV7-9 and TRBJ2-1; D is undetermined. The germline V gene has CDR1 SEHNR and CDR2 FQNEAQ (reference sequence). V lost 4 bases, J lost 8 bases, and 9 bases lay in between. CDR3 length equals 12 residues. In nucleotides, the CDR3 is TGTGCCAGCAGCTCCGTCGGAGATGAGCAGTTCTTC. Residues: CASSSVGDEQFF.

This chain uses TRBV5-4 with TRBJ2-7; D is unresolved. The CDR3 extends over 13 amino acids. The V gene's germline CDR1 is SGHNT and CDR2 YYREEE (reference sequence). With 1 base removed from V and 2 bases from J, the gap between germline ends came to 7 bases. CDR3 region: CASSLSPAYEQYF. CDR3 DNA sequence: TGTGCCAGCAGCTTGTCCCCTGCCTACGAGCAGTACTTC.

The chain combines TRBV7-2 with TRBJ2-1; 13 bases align to TRBD2. Germline V lookup: CDR1 SGHTA, CDR2 FQGNSA. The CDR3 runs to 18 residues. With 5 bases clipped from V and 0 bases from J, the junction kept 7 bases outside the gene matches. CDR3 in amino acids: CASSPRTSGRSSYNEQFF. CDR3 bases: TGTGCCAGCAGCCCCCGGACTAGCGGGAGATCCTCCTACAATGAGCAGTTCTTC.

The chain couples TRBV2 to TRBJ2-7; a weak D match, TRBD1 (6 bases). The germline V gene has CDR1 SNHLY and CDR2 FYNNEI. This CDR3 contains 14 residues. The V and J ends lost 7 bases and 4 bases respectively, with 17 bases between them. The CDR3 loop reads CASNEDSLSYEQYF. The CDR3 region has the DNA TGTGCCAGCAACGAGGACAGCCTGAGTTACGAGCAGTACTTC.

The chain is built from TRBV11-2 and TRBJ2-1, with TRBD2 identical over 12 bases. Losses at the gene ends were 2 bases for V and 6 bases for J; bases not matched to a gene: 5. Germline assignment: CDR1 SGHAT and CDR2 FQNNGV. The CDR3 loop spans 16 amino acids. The CDR3 DNA sequence: TGTGCCAGCAGCTTACTAGCGGGGGGGCCCATCAATGAGCAGTTCTTC. It encodes CASSLLAGGPINEQFF.

Only a few counts were recorded for this clone. The V call is TRBV11-2, the J call TRBJ2-6; either TRBD1 or TRBD2 may fit D (5 bases each). The germline V gene has CDR1 SGHAT and CDR2 FQNNGV. This CDR3 is 16 amino acids long. The V and J ends lost 0 bases and 2 bases respectively, with 8 bases between them. The CDR3 bases are TGTGCCAGCAGCTTAGATCGGGGCGCTGGGGCCAACGTCCTGACTTTC. Translating it yields CASSLDRGAGANVLTF.

This chain links TRBV7-9 with TRBJ2-5; 11 nucleotides line up with TRBD2. The ends lost 5 bases at V and 5 bases at J; junction bases unmatched: 7. Germline V gives CDR1 SEHNR, CDR2 FQNEAQ (reference sequence). The CDR3 sequence is 15 residues long. The CDR3: CASSIGTSGTETQYF. CDR3 in DNA: TGTGCCAGCAGCATAGGGACTAGCGGCACGGAGACCCAGTACTTC.

The chain joins TRBV6-5 to TRBJ2-1; D is unclear. The CDR3 is made up of 11 amino acids. The germline V gene has CDR1 MNHEY and CDR2 SVGAGI. Trimming shortened V by 8 bases and J by 6 bases, and 8 bases separated the two germline ends. CDR3 amino acids: CASRNGNEQFF. The DNA of the CDR3 is TGTGCCAGCCGAAATGGCAATGAGCAGTTCTTC.

This clone was picked up a small number of times. The chain uses TRBV18 and TRBJ2-7; D remains unclear. V shed 4 bases and J shed 2 bases, with 12 bases lying between them. This CDR3 is 14 amino acids long. Germline CDR1 reads KGHSH; CDR2 reads LQKENI. CDR3 sequence reads: CASSQGANAYEQYF. Here the CDR3 DNA reads TGTGCCAGCTCACAGGGTGCAAACGCCTACGAGCAGTACTTC.

This chain connects TRBV4-1 to TRBJ1-1; 7 nucleotides agree with TRBD1. The CDR3 sequence is 18 residues long. Germline-derived CDR1 and CDR2 are MGHRA and YSYEKL. Trimming at V came to 0 bases and at J to 0 bases, leaving 10 bases not matched to a gene. The chain's CDR3 is CASSQDRDSPSMNTEAFF. As DNA, the CDR3 is TGCGCCAGCAGCCAAGATCGGGACAGCCCTTCCATGAACACTGAAGCTTTCTTT.

Only one count was recorded for this clone. The DNA of the CDR3 is TGTGCCAGCAGCTTTTCCGGGACAGGGGGCACTGAAGCTTTCTTT. Protein product: CASSFSGTGGTEAFF. The chain couples TRBV11-2 to TRBJ1-1; TRBD1 aligns across 11 bases. CDR1 and CDR2 (germline): SGHAT, FQNNGV. The CDR3 loop spans 15 amino acids. V shed 3 bases and J 4 bases; nucleotides not matched to a gene: 4.

This rearrangement joins TRBV10-1 to TRBJ1-2; no clear D. V lost 3 bases, J lost 4 bases, and 3 bases lay in between. Germline CDR1 is WNHNN and CDR2 is SYGVQD (reference sequence). There are 11 residues in the CDR3. The CDR3 nucleotides read TGCGCCAGCAGTGACGGCTATGGCTACACCTTC. Translation: CASSDGYGYTF.

The V gene is TRBV11-2, the J gene TRBJ2-1; weak D call: TRBD2 (5 bases). The V end lost 0 bases, the J end lost 9 bases, and 12 bases lay between the germline ends. Per germline, CDR1 SGHAT and CDR2 FQNNGV. This CDR3 spans 14 amino acids. CDR3 DNA: TGTGCCAGCAGCTTAGAGCGAATGGGGAGTGAGCAGTTCTTC. It translates to CASSLERMGSEQFF.

Here the CDR3 reads CATRGQGEVGELFF. The CDR3 bases are TGTGCCACACGGGGACAGGGGGAGGTCGGGGAGCTGTTTTTT. The chain has TRBV6-5 and TRBJ2-2; 11 bases map to TRBD1. Germline trimming cut 10 bases from V and 7 bases from J; bases unmatched to any gene: 8. The CDR3 length is 14 residues. Germline loops: CDR1 MNHEY, CDR2 SVGAGI.

The chain employs TRBV7-8 and TRBJ1-6; TRBD1 agrees at 8 bases. Germline CDR1 SGHVS, CDR2 FQNEAQ. The CDR3 spans 17 residues. The V gene end was trimmed by 5 bases and the J gene end by 0 bases; junction bases not matched to a gene: 6. The CDR3 DNA is TGTGCCAGCAGCAAAAGGGACAGGAGCTCCTATAATTCACCCCTCCACTTT. Translated, it gives CASSKRDRSSYNSPLHF.

J is TRBJ2-3 and V is TRBV30; no firm D call. V was cut by 4 bases and J by 2 bases, with 7 bases left in between. The germline CDR1 and CDR2 sequences are GTSNPN and SVGIG (reference sequence). This CDR3 is built from 12 residues. CDR3 nucleotides: TGTGCCTGGACACCTAACACAGATACGCAGTATTTT. It codes for CAWTPNTDTQYF.

This rearrangement joins TRBV10-1 to TRBJ2-1; TRBD2 matches 9 bases. The CDR3 contains 15 residues. The germline gives CDR1 WNHNN, CDR2 SYGVQD (reference sequence). The V and J ends lost 8 bases and 4 bases, in that order; junction bases with no gene match: 9. CDR3 in amino acids: CASSQTSGIYNEQFF. CDR3 DNA: TGCGCCAGCTCCCAGACTAGCGGAATTTACAATGAGCAGTTCTTC.

The chain uses TRBV28 and TRBJ1-4; no clear D gene. Trimming removed 6 bases from V and 7 bases from J, with 15 bases in between. Germline loops: CDR1 MDHEN, CDR2 SYDVKM. The CDR3 loop spans 14 amino acids. The CDR3 spells CASRAPERAEKLFF. CDR3 coding DNA: TGTGCCAGCAGGGCCCCGGAAAGGGCTGAAAAACTGTTTTTT.

The J gene is TRBJ1-2, the V gene TRBV5-1; 9 nucleotides align to TRBD1. The germline V gene encodes CDR1 SGHRS and CDR2 YFSETQ. The CDR3 extends over 14 amino acids. The V segment lost 4 bases and the J segment 4 bases; nucleotides outside the gene matches: 5. CDR3 DNA: TGCGCCAGCAGCCCGAGACAGGGGGGCTATGGCTACACCTTC. It translates to CASSPRQGGYGYTF.

This clone has a handful of counts. The chain has TRBV27 and TRBJ1-5, with TRBD1 as a possible D gene (6 bases). The germline CDR1 and CDR2 sequences are MNHEY and SMNVEV (reference sequence). The length of the CDR3 is 15 residues. V lost 5 bases to trimming and J lost 2 bases, with 13 bases between them. In DNA form, the CDR3 reads TGTGCCAGCAGTACAGGGTCCGGGGGCAATCAGCCCCAGCATTTT. Protein sequence: CASSTGSGGNQPQHF.

Notes on this clone: Other DNA sequences in the sample encode the same CDR3. The rearrangement uses TRBV5-1 and TRBJ2-3; no firm D call. CDR1 is SGHRS and CDR2 is YFSETQ in the germline V gene. Trimming stripped 1 base from V and 3 bases from J, with 0 bases between. This CDR3 spans 11 amino acids. CDR3 in DNA: TGCGCCAGCAGCTTGACAGATACGCAGTATTTT. Protein: CASSLTDTQYF. The whole variable domain, remainder taken from reference TRBV5-1 and TRBJ2-3, is KAGVTQTPRYLIKTRGQQVTLSCSPISGHRSVSWYQQTPGQGLQFLFEYFSETQRNKGNFPGRFSGRQFSNSRSEMNVSTLELGDSALYLCASSLTDTQYFGPGTRLTVL.

The J gene is TRBJ1-5, the V gene TRBV19; TRBD1 aligns across 9 bases. The CDR3 is 14 residues long. V lost 6 bases and J lost 9; bases outside the gene matches: 9. Germline V gene lookup returns CDR1 LNHDA and CDR2 SQIVND (reference sequence). This chain's CDR3 is CASRLVPGQGPQHF. As DNA, the CDR3 is TGTGCCAGTAGACTAGTCCCGGGACAGGGGCCCCAGCATTTT.

The rearrangement joins TRBV6-6 to TRBJ2-7; D may be TRBD1 (6 bases). The CDR3 is 13 residues long. V lost 6 bases and J lost 3, with 12 bases in between. From germline, CDR1 is MNHNY and CDR2 SVGAGI (reference sequence). Written as DNA, the CDR3 is TGTGCCAGCAGCCCACAGGGCATCTACGAGCAGTACTTC. Amino acids: CASSPQGIYEQYF.

This clone was counted between two and nine times. The chain employs TRBV5-1 and TRBJ1-4, with a possible D match to TRBD1 (5 bases). This CDR3 is 15 amino acids long. The V and J ends lost 1 base and 6 bases respectively, with 13 bases between them. Germline lookup yields CDR1 SGHRS and CDR2 YFSETQ. The CDR3 here is CASSLRGAEDEKLFF. The CDR3 DNA reads as TGCGCCAGCAGCTTGCGCGGGGCTGAAGATGAAAAACTGTTTTTT.

The count of this clone is one. The V call is TRBV30, the J call TRBJ2-5; perhaps TRBD1 as D (6 bases). This CDR3 has 13 residues. V dropped 0 bases and J dropped 5 bases, with 10 bases sitting between them. Germline CDR1 GTSNPN, CDR2 SVGIG (reference sequence). The CDR3 is CAWSVQGTETQYF. CDR3 sequence (DNA): TGTGCCTGGAGTGTGCAGGGGACGGAGACCCAGTACTTC.

This chain connects TRBV27 to TRBJ1-1; D not certain. The CDR3 is 14 residues long. V was cut by 2 bases and J by 5 bases, with 12 bases left in between. Germline CDR1 and CDR2: MNHEY and SMNVEV (reference sequence). CDR3 region: CASSLGWGRTEAFF. The DNA for the CDR3 is TGTGCCAGCAGTTTAGGCTGGGGTCGGACTGAAGCTTTCTTT.